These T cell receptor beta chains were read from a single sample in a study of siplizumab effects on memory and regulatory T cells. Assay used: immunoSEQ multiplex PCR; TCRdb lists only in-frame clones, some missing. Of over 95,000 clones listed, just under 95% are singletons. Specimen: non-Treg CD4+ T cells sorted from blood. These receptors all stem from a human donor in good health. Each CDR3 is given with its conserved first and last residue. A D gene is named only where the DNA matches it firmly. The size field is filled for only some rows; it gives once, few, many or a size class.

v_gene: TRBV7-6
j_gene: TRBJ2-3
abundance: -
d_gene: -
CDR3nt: TGTGCCAGCAGCTCAGGGGGGACAGATACGCAGTATTTT
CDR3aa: CASSSGGTDTQYF

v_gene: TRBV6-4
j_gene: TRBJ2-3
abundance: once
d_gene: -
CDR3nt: TGTGCCAGCGGGAGGTCCTCCACAGATACGCAGTATTTT
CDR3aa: CASGRSSTDTQYF

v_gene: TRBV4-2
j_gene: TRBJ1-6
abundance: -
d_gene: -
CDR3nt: TGTGCCAGCAGCCAAGCCGGGATTATCTCACCCCTCCACTTT
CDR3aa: CASSQAGIISPLHF

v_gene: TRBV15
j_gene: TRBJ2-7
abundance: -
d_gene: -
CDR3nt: TGTGCCACCAGCAGAGTTGAGCTATCCTACGAGCAGTACTTC
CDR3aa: CATSRVELSYEQYF

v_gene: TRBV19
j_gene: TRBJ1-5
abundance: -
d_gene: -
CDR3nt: TGTGCCAGTAGTATAGTCGGCAGAACTAGCAATCAGCCCCAGCATTTT
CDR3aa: CASSIVGRTSNQPQHF

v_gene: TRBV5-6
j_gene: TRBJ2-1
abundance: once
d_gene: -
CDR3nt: TGTGCCAGCAGCTTGGGCAGGAGCACAGATGAGCAGTTCTTC
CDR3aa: CASSLGRSTDEQFF

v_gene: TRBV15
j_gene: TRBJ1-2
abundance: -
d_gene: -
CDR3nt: TGTGCCACCAGCAGAGATAGGACCGGTTATGGCTACACCTTC
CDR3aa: CATSRDRTGYGYTF

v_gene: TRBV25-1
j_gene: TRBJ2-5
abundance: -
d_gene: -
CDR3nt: TGTGCCAGCAGTGAGGGATCTAACTCGTACCAAGAGACCCAGTACTTC
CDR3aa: CASSEGSNSYQETQYF

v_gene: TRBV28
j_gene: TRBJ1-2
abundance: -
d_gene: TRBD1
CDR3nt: TGTGCCAGCAGCACAGGGGGGGTCTATGGCTACACCTTC
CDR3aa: CASSTGGVYGYTF

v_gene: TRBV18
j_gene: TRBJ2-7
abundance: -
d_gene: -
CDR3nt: TGTGCCAGCTCACCACCCGAGAGGTACGAGCAGTACTTC
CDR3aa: CASSPPERYEQYF

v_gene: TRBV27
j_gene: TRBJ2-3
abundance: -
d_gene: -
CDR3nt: TGTGCCAGCAGTCTGGGACTTTTCACAGATACGCAGTATTTT
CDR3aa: CASSLGLFTDTQYF

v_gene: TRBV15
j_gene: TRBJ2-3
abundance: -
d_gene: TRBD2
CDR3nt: TGTGCCACCCGGGCCGCGGGGGGCACAGATACGCAGTATTTT
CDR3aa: CATRAAGGTDTQYF

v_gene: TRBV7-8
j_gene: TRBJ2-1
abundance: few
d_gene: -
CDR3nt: TGTGCCAGCAGCCCCACTATGACAGTTTACAATGAGCAGTTCTTC
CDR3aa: CASSPTMTVYNEQFF

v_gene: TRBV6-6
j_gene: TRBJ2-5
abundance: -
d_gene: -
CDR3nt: TGTGCCAGCAGACCGGGGAGCTCCCACCTCCAAGAGACCCAGTACTTC
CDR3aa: CASRPGSSHLQETQYF

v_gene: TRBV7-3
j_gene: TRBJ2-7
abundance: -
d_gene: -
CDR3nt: TGTGCCAGCAGCTTGGGCGGGGAGTACGAGCAGTACTTC
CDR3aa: CASSLGGEYEQYF

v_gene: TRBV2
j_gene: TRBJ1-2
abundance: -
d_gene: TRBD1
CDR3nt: TGTGCCAGCAGTGAAGAAGGAGGACAGGGTGGCTACACCTTC
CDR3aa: CASSEEGGQGGYTF

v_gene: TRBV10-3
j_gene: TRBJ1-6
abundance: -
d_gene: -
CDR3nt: TGTGCCATCAGTGATACTCTAGGGAGCTCTCCCCTCCACTTT
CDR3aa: CAISDTLGSSPLHF

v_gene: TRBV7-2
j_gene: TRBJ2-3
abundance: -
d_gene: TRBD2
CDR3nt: TGTGCCAGCAGCCGCCGACTAGCGGCGGGCGCAGATACGCAGTATTTT
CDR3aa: CASSRRLAAGADTQYF

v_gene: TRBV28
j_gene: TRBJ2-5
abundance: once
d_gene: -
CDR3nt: TGTGCCAGCAGTCTCGAGGAGGCCTCGAAGACCCAGTACTTC
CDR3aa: CASSLEEASKTQYF

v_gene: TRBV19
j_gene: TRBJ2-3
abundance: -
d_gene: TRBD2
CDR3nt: TGTGCCAGTAGTACCCCCGGGCGGGGGGTAGGTGATACGCAGTATTTT
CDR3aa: CASSTPGRGVGDTQYF

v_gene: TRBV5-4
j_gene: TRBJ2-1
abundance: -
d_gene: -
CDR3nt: TGTGCCAGCAGCTGGACAGTCGGTATGCGTGGGAACAATGAGCAGTTCTTC
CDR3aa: CASSWTVGMRGNNEQFF

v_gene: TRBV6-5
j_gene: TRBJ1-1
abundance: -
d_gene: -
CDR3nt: TGTGCCAGCAGTTTTAGACAGAACACTGAAGCTTTCTTT
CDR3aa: CASSFRQNTEAFF

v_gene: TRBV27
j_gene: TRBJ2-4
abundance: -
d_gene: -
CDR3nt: TGTGCCAGCAGTTTCAGACCCGTTGGCACAGATAGGACCAAAAACATTCAGTACTTC
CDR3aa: CASSFRPVGTDRTKNIQYF

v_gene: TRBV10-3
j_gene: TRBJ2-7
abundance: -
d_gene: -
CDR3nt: TGTGCCATCAGAGATAGCGGAAGTTACGAGCAGTACTTC
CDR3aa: CAIRDSGSYEQYF

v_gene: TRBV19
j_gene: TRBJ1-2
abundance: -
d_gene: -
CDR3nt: TGTGCCAGTAGTATGGTTGGACAGTTCTATGGCTACACCTTC
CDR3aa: CASSMVGQFYGYTF

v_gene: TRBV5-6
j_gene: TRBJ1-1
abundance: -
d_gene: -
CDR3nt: TGTGCCAGCAGCTCCTTCAATTTGAACACTGAAGCTTTCTTT
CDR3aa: CASSSFNLNTEAFF

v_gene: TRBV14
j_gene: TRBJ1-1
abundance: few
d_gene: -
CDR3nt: TGTGCCAGCAGCCTTATCAGGGGAAGCACTGAAGCTTTCTTT
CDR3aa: CASSLIRGSTEAFF

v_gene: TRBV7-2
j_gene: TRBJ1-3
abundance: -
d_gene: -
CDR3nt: TGTGCCAGCAGCTTGGGGACAAGCTCTGGAAACACCATATATTTT
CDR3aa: CASSLGTSSGNTIYF

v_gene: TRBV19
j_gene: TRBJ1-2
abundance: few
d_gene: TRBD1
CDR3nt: TGTGCCAGTAGGCGGGACAGGACCTTCTATGGCTACACCTTC
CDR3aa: CASRRDRTFYGYTF

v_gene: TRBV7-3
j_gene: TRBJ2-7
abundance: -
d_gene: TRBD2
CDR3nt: TGTGCCAGCAGCTTAAGCGGGGGGCCCTACGAGCAGTACTTC
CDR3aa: CASSLSGGPYEQYF

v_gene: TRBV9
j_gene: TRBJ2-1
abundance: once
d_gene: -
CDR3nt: TGTGCCAGCAGCGTAGTTGGCGGCTCCTACAATGAGCAGTTCTTC
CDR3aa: CASSVVGGSYNEQFF

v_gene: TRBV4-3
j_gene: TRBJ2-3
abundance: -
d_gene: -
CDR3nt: TGCGCCAGCAGCCAAGGGGGGGGCATCATGGATACGCAGTATTTT
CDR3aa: CASSQGGGIMDTQYF

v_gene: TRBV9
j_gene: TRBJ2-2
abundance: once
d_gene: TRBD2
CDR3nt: TGTGCCAGCAGCGTCCGGACTAGCGGGGGCACCGGGGAGCTGTTTTTT
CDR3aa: CASSVRTSGGTGELFF

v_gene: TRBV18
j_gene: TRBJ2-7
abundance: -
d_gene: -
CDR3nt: TGTGCCAGCTCACTTTTGGCGACCTCCTACGAGCAGTACTTC
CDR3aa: CASSLLATSYEQYF

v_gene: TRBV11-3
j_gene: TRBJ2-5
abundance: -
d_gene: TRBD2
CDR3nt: TGTGCCAGCAGCGCGGGACTAGCGGGCGTGGAGGCCCAGTACTTC
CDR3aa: CASSAGLAGVEAQYF

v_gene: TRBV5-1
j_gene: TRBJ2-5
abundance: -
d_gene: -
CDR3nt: TGCGCCAGCAGCTTTTCGGCAGGTCAAGAGACCCAGTACTTC
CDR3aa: CASSFSAGQETQYF

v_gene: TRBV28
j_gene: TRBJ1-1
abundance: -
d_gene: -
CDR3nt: TGTGCCAGCAGTACCCACGGGGCCTTGAACACTGAAGCTTTCTTT
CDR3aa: CASSTHGALNTEAFF

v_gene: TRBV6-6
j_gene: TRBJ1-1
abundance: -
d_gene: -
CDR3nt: TGTGCCAGCAGGCACAGGGAGGAAGCTTTCTTT
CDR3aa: CASRHREEAFF

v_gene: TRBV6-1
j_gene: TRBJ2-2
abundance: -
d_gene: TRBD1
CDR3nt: TGTGCCAGCAGTGTAGGGCAGGGGGTGACCGGGGAGCTGTTTTTT
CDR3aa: CASSVGQGVTGELFF

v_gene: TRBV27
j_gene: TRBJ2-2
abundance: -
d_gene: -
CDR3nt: TGTGCCAGCCGGGACCTCCAGGGGCGTCAGGGAGGCGGGGAGCTGTTTTTT
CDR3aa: CASRDLQGRQGGGELFF

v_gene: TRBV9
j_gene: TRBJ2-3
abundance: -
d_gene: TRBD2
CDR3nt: TGTGCCAGCAGCGGGACTAGCGGGGGGGCCTTTGGAGATACGCAGTATTTT
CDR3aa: CASSGTSGGAFGDTQYF